These T cell receptor beta chains were read from a single sample in a study of beta chain features in type 1 diabetes. Profiling relied on immunoSEQ multiplex PCR, and the TCRdb table lists in-frame clones only, not all of them. In the table there are nearly 250,000 clones, around 68% of which are singletons. Source material: naive CD4+ T cells from blood. These receptors all come from a young man in good health. The CDR3 runs from the conserved cysteine through the conserved F or W. D genes are given only for firm matches. Size is omitted from some rows. Given values are once, few, many or a class for expanded clones.

>.|.|TRBV15|TRBJ2-7
TGTGCCACCAGCAGAGGGGGGCCGCTCCCTCTGAGCTCCTACGAGCAGTACTTC
CATSRGGPLPLSSYEQYF
>TRBD1|.|TRBV23-1|TRBJ1-2
TGCGCCCTCTCGGGGGACAGGGGATCCAACTATGGCTACACCTTC
CALSGDRGSNYGYTF
>.|.|TRBV11-2|TRBJ2-1
TGTGCCAGCAGCCTAACAGTCTCCTACAATGAGCAGTTCTTC
CASSLTVSYNEQFF
>TRBD1|.|TRBV15|TRBJ2-5
TGTGCCACCAGCAGACGGGACAGGGGTGAAGAGACCCAGTACTTC
CATSRRDRGEETQYF
>TRBD2|.|TRBV2|TRBJ2-5
TGTGCCAGCACTTTCGGACTAGCGGGGCTCCAAGAGACCCAGTACTTC
CASTFGLAGLQETQYF
>.|few|TRBV30|TRBJ2-7
TGTGCCTGGAGGAACTCCTTCTCCTACGAGCAGTACTTC
CAWRNSFSYEQYF
>TRBD2|.|TRBV19|TRBJ2-1
TGTGCCAGTAGCCCGCTAGCGGGAGCGGTCAGCTCCTACAATGAGCAGTTCTTC
CASSPLAGAVSSYNEQFF
>TRBD1|.|TRBV29-1|TRBJ1-1
TGCAGCATTCGACAGGGACCTAACACTGAAGCTTTCTTT
CSIRQGPNTEAFF
>.|few|TRBV15|TRBJ1-2
TGTGCCACCAGCAGAGACCGAAACTATGGCTACACCTTC
CATSRDRNYGYTF
>TRBD2|.|TRBV29-1|TRBJ2-3
TGCAGCGTTGGGCGGGGGACAGATACGCAGTATTTT
CSVGRGTDTQYF
>.|few|TRBV29-1|TRBJ2-1
TGCAGCGTTAAGCCGGGGCTAACCCCTCGGAATGAGCAGTTCTTC
CSVKPGLTPRNEQFF
>TRBD1|.|TRBV28|TRBJ1-5
TGTGCCAGCAGTCTACAGGGGGGTCAGCCCCAGCATTTT
CASSLQGGQPQHF
>.|few|TRBV28|TRBJ2-2
TGTGCCAGCAGCAACCCGAGGTTGGTGAGCACCGGGGAGCTGTTTTTT
CASSNPRLVSTGELFF
>.|.|TRBV30|TRBJ1-5
TGTGCCTGGGCCGCAGGGAATCAGCCCCAGCATTTT
CAWAAGNQPQHF
>TRBD1|.|TRBV29-1|TRBJ2-5
TGCAGCGTGGCCATCGGGACAGGGAGGGAAGAGACCCAGTACTTC
CSVAIGTGREETQYF
>.|once|TRBV30|TRBJ1-6
TGTGCCTGGAGTGTTGGGGAGCTTAATTCACCCCTCCACTTT
CAWSVGELNSPLHF
>TRBD1|few|TRBV29-1|TRBJ2-7
TGCAGCGTAAGGACAGGCCGCTACGAGCAGTACTTC
CSVRTGRYEQYF
>.|few|TRBV7-9|TRBJ2-1
TGTGCCAGCAGCTACGTTCCCTTGCACAATGAGCAGTTCTTC
CASSYVPLHNEQFF
>TRBD1|.|TRBV15|TRBJ2-1
TGTGCCACAAGGACAGGGAATAACAATGAGCAGTTCTTC
CATRTGNNNEQFF
>TRBD1|.|TRBV30|TRBJ1-1
TGTGCCTGGAGCGAACTCCGGGACAGAGCTGAAGCTTTCTTT
CAWSELRDRAEAFF